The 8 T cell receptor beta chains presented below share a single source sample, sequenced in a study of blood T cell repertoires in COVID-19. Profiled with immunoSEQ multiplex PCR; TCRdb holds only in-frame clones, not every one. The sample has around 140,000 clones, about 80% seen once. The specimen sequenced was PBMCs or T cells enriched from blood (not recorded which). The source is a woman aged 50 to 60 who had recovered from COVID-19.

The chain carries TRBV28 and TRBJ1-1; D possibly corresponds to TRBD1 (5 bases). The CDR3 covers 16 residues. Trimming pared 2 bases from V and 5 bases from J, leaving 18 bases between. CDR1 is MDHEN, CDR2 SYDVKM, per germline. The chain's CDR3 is CASSLDGGGLGTEAFF. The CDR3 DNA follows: TGTGCCAGCAGTTTAGACGGGGGGGGTCTGGGTACTGAAGCTTTCTTT.

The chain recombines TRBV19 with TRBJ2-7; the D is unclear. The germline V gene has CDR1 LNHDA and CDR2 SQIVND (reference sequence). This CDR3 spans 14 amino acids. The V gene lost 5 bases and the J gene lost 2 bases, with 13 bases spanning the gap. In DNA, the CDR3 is TGTGCCAGTAGTTGGAGTCCCTCGACCTACGAGCAGTACTTC. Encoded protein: CASSWSPSTYEQYF.

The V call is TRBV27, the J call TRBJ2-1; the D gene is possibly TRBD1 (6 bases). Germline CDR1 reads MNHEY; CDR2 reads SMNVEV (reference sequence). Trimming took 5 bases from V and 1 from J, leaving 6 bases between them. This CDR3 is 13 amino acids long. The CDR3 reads CASSRGSYNEQFF. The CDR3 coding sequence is TGTGCCAGCAGTAGGGGGTCCTACAATGAGCAGTTCTTC.

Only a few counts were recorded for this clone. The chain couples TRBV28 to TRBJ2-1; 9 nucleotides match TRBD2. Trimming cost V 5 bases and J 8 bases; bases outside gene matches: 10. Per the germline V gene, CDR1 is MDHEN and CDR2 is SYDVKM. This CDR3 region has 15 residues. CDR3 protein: CASSPRGGRADEQFF. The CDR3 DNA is TGTGCCAGCAGTCCTCGTGGCGGGAGGGCCGATGAGCAGTTCTTC.

The CDR3 sequence: CASSQPLDRWTANTGELFF. The CDR3 DNA is TGCGCCAGCAGCCAACCCCTTGATCGTTGGACAGCGAACACCGGGGAGCTGTTTTTT. This chain joins TRBV4-1 and TRBJ2-2, with D possibly TRBD1 on 6 matching bases. Looked up from germline, CDR1 is MGHRA and CDR2 is YSYEKL. The V gene lost 2 bases and the J gene lost 0 bases, with 19 bases spanning the gap. The CDR3 contains 19 residues.

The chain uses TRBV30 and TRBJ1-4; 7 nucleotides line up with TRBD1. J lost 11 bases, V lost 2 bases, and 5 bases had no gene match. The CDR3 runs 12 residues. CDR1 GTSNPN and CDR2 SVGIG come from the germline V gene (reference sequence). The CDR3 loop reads CAWSYRGEKLFF. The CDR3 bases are TGTGCCTGGAGTTACAGGGGCGAGAAACTGTTTTTT. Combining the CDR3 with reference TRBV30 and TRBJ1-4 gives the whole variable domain SQTIHQWPATLVQPVGSPLSLECTVEGTSNPNLYWYRQAAGRGLQLLFYSVGIGQISSEVPQNLSASRPQDRQFILSSKKLLLSDSGFYLCAWSYRGEKLFFGSGTQLSVL.

CDR3 nucleotides: TGTGCCAGCAGCAAAGGCGACGGGAGAACCTACGAGCAGTACTTC. It encodes CASSKGDGRTYEQYF. The V call is TRBV7-8, the J call TRBJ2-7; a possible D gene is TRBD2 (6 bases). This CDR3 is built from 15 residues. From germline, CDR1 is SGHVS and CDR2 FQNEAQ. V lost 5 bases, J lost 2 bases, and 16 bases lay in between.

CDR3 region: CASSRGQGVLNSPLHF. The CDR3 DNA is TGTGCCAGCAGCCGGGGACAGGGGGTTTTAAATTCACCCCTCCACTTT. The J gene is TRBJ1-6, the V gene TRBV7-8, with 11 bases aligning to TRBD1. The trim removed 5 bases at V and 7 bases at J, leaving 7 bases unmatched. From germline, CDR1 is SGHVS and CDR2 FQNEAQ. The CDR3 has 16 residues.